The entry below describes one T cell receptor (beta chain). The sample comes from a study of blood T cell repertoires in COVID-19. The overall study: The study drew acute and convalescent COVID-19 samples from the United States, Italy and Spain. In each case, the material was cDNA or gDNA derived from T cells, B-cell-depleted T cells, or PBMCs.

V was trimmed by 0 bases and J by 0 bases, leaving 6 bases between them. Germline assignment: CDR1 SGHDN and CDR2 FVKESK. The CDR3 extends over 15 amino acids. Original handling: Using reference gene primer amplification, nucleated cell counts were estimated. Only in-frame clones appear in the TCRdb table, and some are missing; sequencing was by immunoSEQ multiplex PCR. That table supplies the V and J calls and clone size; D and trimming were determined from the DNA. The data show tens of thousands of clones, about 88% seen once. The chain employs TRBV14 and TRBJ2-1; no clear D gene. This receptor was taken from a man aged 65 to 79 in a cohort sampled during active COVID-19. The sample taken for sequencing was peripheral blood. CDR3 sequence reads: CASSQEAASYNEQFF. In nucleotides, the CDR3 is TGTGCCAGCAGCCAAGAGGCGGCCTCCTACAATGAGCAGTTCTTC.